This T cell receptor (beta chain) was documented in a study of T cells in women clearing cervical HPV infection. Study conclusions and caveats: Timing of associations relative to infection is unclear; T-cell subsets were not isolated. Repertoire richness, not evenness, was significantly elevated in CIN3+ cases versus controls.

The germline gives CDR1 SGHTA, CDR2 FQGNSA. The CDR3 is 15 residues long. V trimming: 5 bases; J trimming: 2 bases; junction bases outside the gene matches: 4. Comment on this clone: Its specificity is not known. Sequencing ends 3 residues short of the CDR3 end; the germline J gene provides the rest.

All donors had a single incident cervical HPV16 infection, not prevalent. Here immunoSEQ multiplex PCR was the method, and the copy in TCRdb shows in-frame clones only, minus some. This sample's table reports some 41,000 clones. The receptor's source is a woman aged 18 to 75 with a cervical HPV16 infection that either progressed to CIN3+ or cleared (not recorded which). V and J are TRBV7-2 and TRBJ1-5; 9 bases line up with TRBD1. The sequencing input was blood buffy coat. The covered CDR3 bases are TGTGCCAGCAGCCCGTGGACAGGGGGCAATCAGCCC. This translates into CASSPWTGGNQP. The CDR3, in full, reads CASSPWTGGNQPQHF.